These 18 T cell receptor beta chains share one sample of origin, sequenced in a study of shared clonotypes between healthy human individuals. The method was immunoSEQ multiplex PCR; TCRdb's version includes in-frame clones alone and lacks a portion of them. The table shows roughly 490,000 clones, with over 60% occurring only once. The sample taken for sequencing was PBMCs. These receptors all stem from a woman aged 40 to 55 in good health. Some clones in this sample may be carry-over from other donors' samples.

This rearrangement joins TRBV6-5 to TRBJ2-5, with D unresolved. The last part of the DNA fits TRBJ2-7 better; the J call may be wrong. Germline CDR1 is MNHEY and CDR2 is SVGAGI. The CDR3 contains 13 residues. CDR3 in DNA: TGTGCCAGCAGTTACAGATTAACCTACGAGCAGTACTTC. Its translation: CASSYRLTYEQYF.

This rearrangement joins TRBV27 to TRBJ1-2, with D possibly being TRBD1 (6 bases). The CDR3 runs 16 residues. Per the germline V gene, CDR1 is MNHEY and CDR2 is SMNVEV (reference sequence). The V end lost 4 bases, the J end lost 5 bases, and 20 bases lay between the germline ends. CDR3 nucleotides: TGTGCCAGCAGTTCCTATCGGACAGAAGGTCGGTATGGCTACACCTTC. Its translation is CASSSYRTEGRYGYTF.

The chain has TRBV7-9 and TRBJ2-7; the D gene is possibly TRBD2 (6 bases). Trimming left V 5 bases short and J 3 bases short, with 17 bases between. The CDR3 runs 15 residues. Germline CDR1 is SEHNR and CDR2 is FQNEAQ (reference sequence). This chain's CDR3 is CASSPPVGSGYEQYF. The DNA for the CDR3 is TGTGCCAGCAGCCCCCCGGTTGGTAGCGGCTACGAGCAGTACTTC. The full variable domain, in which reference TRBV7-9 and TRBJ2-7 provide the parts outside the CDR3, is DTGVSQNPRHKITKRGQNVTFRCDPISEHNRLYWYRQTLGQGPEFLTYFQNEAQLEKSRLLSDRFSAERPKGSFSTLEIQRTEQGDSAMYLCASSPPVGSGYEQYFGPGTRLTVT.

The chain is built from TRBV10-3 and TRBJ1-1; D ambiguous. This CDR3 has 13 residues. The germline V and J ends were trimmed by 2 bases and 4 bases, with 8 bases remaining between them. The germline V gene has CDR1 ENHRY and CDR2 SYGVKD. The CDR3 sequence is CAISEAEVTEAFF. CDR3 bases: TGTGCCATCAGTGAGGCGGAGGTCACTGAAGCTTTCTTT.

This clone was seen just once. The J gene is TRBJ2-1, the V gene TRBV4-1; D is perhaps TRBD1 or TRBD2 (6 bases each). Germline assignment: CDR1 MGHRA and CDR2 YSYEKL. Trimming cost V 0 bases and J 7 bases, with 16 bases left between them. The CDR3 is made up of 16 amino acids. This chain's CDR3 is CASSQEGGLTVNEQFF. The CDR3 DNA is TGCGCCAGCAGCCAAGAAGGGGGGCTCACGGTTAATGAGCAGTTCTTC.

The DNA for the CDR3 is TGTGCCAGCAGTGATACTGCGGACAGGGAGGCTGAAGCTTTCTTT. It encodes CASSDTADREAEAFF. The chain uses TRBV6-1 and TRBJ1-1; 8 nucleotides match TRBD1. With 3 bases clipped from V and 6 bases from J, the junction kept 9 bases outside the gene matches. Germline CDR1 MNHNS, CDR2 SASEGT. This CDR3 spans 15 amino acids.

CDR3 sequence: CASSHAGGRRGEQYF. Here the CDR3 DNA reads TGTGCCAGCAGCCATGCGGGAGGGCGGAGGGGCGAGCAGTACTTC. The chain has TRBV14 and TRBJ2-7; 9 bases agree with TRBD2. The CDR3 runs to 15 residues. Germline loops: CDR1 SGHDN, CDR2 FVKESK. The V gene end was trimmed by 3 bases and the J gene end by 6 bases; junction bases not matched to a gene: 9.

The chain carries TRBV30 and TRBJ2-2; 10 positions match TRBD1. The CDR3 spans 14 residues. V was pared by 4 bases and J by 3 bases, with 2 bases of the junction left unmatched. Germline CDR1 reads GTSNPN; CDR2 reads SVGIG (reference sequence). This CDR3 reads CAWTGTGDTGELFF. CDR3 coding DNA: TGTGCCTGGACCGGGACAGGGGACACCGGGGAGCTGTTTTTT.

About this clone: This probably arose from a read error, given a far larger clone one base away. Distinct nucleotide sequences in the sample also encode this CDR3. The chain recombines TRBV7-8 with TRBJ2-3; D unclear. The CDR3 has 13 amino acids. Germline V gives CDR1 SGHVS, CDR2 FQNEAQ. Trimming removed 3 bases at V and 6 bases at J, with 10 bases between. In nucleotides, the CDR3 is TGTGCCAGCAGCTTGAGTGGTCGCGATACGCAGTATTTT. This codes for CASSLSGRDTQYF.

The chain uses TRBV19 and TRBJ2-3; D might be TRBD1 (6 bases). Between the trimmed V and J ends, which lost 6 bases and 3 bases, there was a span of 19 bases. The CDR3 spans 16 residues. The germline gives CDR1 LNHDA, CDR2 SQIVND (reference sequence). The CDR3 protein is CASRPLDSVGTDTQYF. The CDR3 DNA reads TGTGCCAGTAGACCCCTGGACAGCGTGGGAACAGATACGCAGTATTTT.

About this clone itself: Other DNA sequences from this sample encode an identical CDR3 as well. The rearrangement links TRBV6-1 to TRBJ2-2; TRBD2 matches at 7 bases. Germline V gene data show CDR1 as MNHNS and CDR2 as SASEGT. The CDR3 runs to 16 residues. The junction had 6 bases not matched to a gene; V was cut back by 2 bases and J by 3 bases. The CDR3 sequence is CASSEFPGGYTGELFF. CDR3 coding DNA: TGTGCCAGCAGTGAATTTCCCGGGGGGTACACCGGGGAGCTGTTTTTT.

The V call is TRBV6-4, the J call TRBJ1-1; 7 nucleotides agree with TRBD1. V trimming: 5 bases; J trimming: 1 base; junction bases outside the gene matches: 4. The germline CDR1 and CDR2 sequences are MRHNA and SNTAGT. The CDR3 covers 14 residues. CDR3 sequence reads: CASSPGQANTEAFF. The CDR3, as DNA: TGTGCCAGCAGTCCCGGACAGGCGAACACTGAAGCTTTCTTT.

This chain links TRBV11-3 with TRBJ2-2; no clear D. From germline, CDR1 is SGHNT and CDR2 YENEEA. The CDR3 has 13 residues. Between the trimmed V and J ends, which lost 5 bases and 6 bases, there was a span of 10 bases. CDR3 sequence reads: CASSRNSAGELFF. The CDR3 DNA sequence: TGTGCCAGCAGCCGTAACTCGGCCGGGGAGCTGTTTTTT.

This clone was counted ten times or more. The V and J genes are TRBV5-4 and TRBJ2-4; possibly TRBD1 or TRBD2 for D (5 bases each). Germline assignment: CDR1 SGHNT and CDR2 YYREEE (reference sequence). The CDR3 has 15 amino acids. V was clipped by 0 bases and J by 1 base, with 8 bases between them. Here the CDR3 reads CASSLGGAAKNIQYF. The CDR3 DNA sequence: TGTGCCAGCAGCTTGGGAGGGGCCGCCAAAAACATTCAGTACTTC.

The genes are TRBV11-2 and TRBJ2-1, with D perhaps matching TRBD2 (6 bases). The CDR3 runs 15 residues. Germline CDR1 and CDR2: SGHAT and FQNNGV. The V and J ends lost 0 bases and 7 bases respectively, with 13 bases between them. The CDR3, as DNA: TGTGCCAGCAGCTTAGATCGACTAGGAAGTAATGAGCAGTTCTTC. Its protein is CASSLDRLGSNEQFF.

This chain joins TRBV2 and TRBJ2-5; unclear D gene. The ends were cut back, 3 bases at V and 1 base at J, with 9 bases in the middle. This CDR3 has 14 amino acids. Per germline, CDR1 SNHLY and CDR2 FYNNEI. The CDR3, as DNA: TGTGCCAGCAGTGATCTTTATTTCCAAGAGACCCAGTACTTC. It yields the protein CASSDLYFQETQYF.

The chain employs TRBV7-2 and TRBJ1-1, with D perhaps TRBD1 (5 bases). This CDR3 region has 15 residues. V was shortened by 0 bases and J by 1 base, with 9 bases between the two germline ends. Germline values: CDR1 SGHTA, CDR2 FQGNSA. Here the CDR3 reads CASSLAGPQNTEAFF. The CDR3 coding sequence is TGTGCCAGCAGCTTAGCGGGACCGCAGAACACTGAAGCTTTCTTT. Variable domain in full (rest from reference TRBV7-2 and TRBJ1-1): GAGVSQSPSNKVTEKGKDVELRCDPISGHTALYWYRQSLGQGLEFLIYFQGNSAPDKSGLPSDRFSAERTGGSVSTLTIQRTQQEDSAVYLCASSLAGPQNTEAFFGQGTRLTVV.

As to this clone: Other DNA sequences in this specimen translate into the identical CDR3. This sequence joins TRBV7-2 and TRBJ1-2; D unresolved. Germline V gene lookup returns CDR1 SGHTA and CDR2 FQGNSA. With 1 base removed from V and 2 bases from J, the gap between germline ends came to 5 bases. The CDR3 consists of 13 residues. The CDR3 DNA is TGTGCCAGCAGCTTAGACAACAACTATGGCTACACCTTC. Its translation: CASSLDNNYGYTF.